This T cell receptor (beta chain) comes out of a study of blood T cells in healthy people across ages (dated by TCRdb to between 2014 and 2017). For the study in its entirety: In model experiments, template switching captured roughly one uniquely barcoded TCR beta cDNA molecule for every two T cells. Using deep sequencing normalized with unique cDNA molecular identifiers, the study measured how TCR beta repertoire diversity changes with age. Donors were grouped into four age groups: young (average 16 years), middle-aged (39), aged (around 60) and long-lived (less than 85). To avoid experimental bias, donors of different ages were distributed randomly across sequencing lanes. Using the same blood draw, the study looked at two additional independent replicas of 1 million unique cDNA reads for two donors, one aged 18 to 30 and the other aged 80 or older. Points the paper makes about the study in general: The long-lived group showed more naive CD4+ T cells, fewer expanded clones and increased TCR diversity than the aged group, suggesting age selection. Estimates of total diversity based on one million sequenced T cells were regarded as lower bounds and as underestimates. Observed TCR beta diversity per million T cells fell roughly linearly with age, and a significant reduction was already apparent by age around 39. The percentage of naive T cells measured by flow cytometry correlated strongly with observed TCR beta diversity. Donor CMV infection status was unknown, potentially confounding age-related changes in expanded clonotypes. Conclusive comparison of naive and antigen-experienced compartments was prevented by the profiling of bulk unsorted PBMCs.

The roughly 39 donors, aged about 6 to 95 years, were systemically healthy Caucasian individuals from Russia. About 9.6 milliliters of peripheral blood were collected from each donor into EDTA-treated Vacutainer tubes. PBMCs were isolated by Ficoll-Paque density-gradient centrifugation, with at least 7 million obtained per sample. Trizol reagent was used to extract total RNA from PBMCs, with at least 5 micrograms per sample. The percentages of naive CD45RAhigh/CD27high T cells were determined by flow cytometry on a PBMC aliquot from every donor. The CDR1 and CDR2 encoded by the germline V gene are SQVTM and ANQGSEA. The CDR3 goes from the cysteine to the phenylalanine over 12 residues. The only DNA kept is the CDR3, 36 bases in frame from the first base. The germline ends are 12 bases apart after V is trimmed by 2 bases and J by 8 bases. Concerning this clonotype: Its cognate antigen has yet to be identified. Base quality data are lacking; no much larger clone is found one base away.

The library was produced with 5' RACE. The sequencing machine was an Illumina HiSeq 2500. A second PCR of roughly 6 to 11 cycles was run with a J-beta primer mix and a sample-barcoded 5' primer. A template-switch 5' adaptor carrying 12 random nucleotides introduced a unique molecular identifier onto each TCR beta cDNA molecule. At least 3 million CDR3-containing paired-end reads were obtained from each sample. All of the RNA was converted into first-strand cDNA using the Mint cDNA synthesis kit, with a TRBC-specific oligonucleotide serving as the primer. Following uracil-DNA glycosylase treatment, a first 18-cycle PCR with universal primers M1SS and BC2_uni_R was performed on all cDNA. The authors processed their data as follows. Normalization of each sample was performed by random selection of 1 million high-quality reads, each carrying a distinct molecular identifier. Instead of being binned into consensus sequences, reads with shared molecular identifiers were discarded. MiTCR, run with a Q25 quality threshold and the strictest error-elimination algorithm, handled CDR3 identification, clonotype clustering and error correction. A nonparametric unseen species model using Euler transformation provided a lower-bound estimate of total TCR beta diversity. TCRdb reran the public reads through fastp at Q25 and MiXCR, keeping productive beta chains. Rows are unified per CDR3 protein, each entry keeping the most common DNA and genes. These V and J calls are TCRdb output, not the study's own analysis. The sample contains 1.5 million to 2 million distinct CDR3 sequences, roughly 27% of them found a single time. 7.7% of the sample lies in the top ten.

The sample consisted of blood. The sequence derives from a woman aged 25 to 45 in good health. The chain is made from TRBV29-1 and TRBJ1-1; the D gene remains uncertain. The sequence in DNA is TGCAGCGTTGAAAAGAGGGCTGGAGAAGCTTTCTTT. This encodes CSVEKRAGEAFF. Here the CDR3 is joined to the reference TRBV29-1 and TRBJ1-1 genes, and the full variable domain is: SAVISQKPSRDICQRGTSLTIQCQVDSQVTMMFWYRQQPGQSLTLIATANQGSEATYESGFVIDKFPISRPNLTFSTLTVSNMSPEDSSIYLCSVEKRAGEAFFGQGTRLTVV.